This T cell receptor beta chain was captured by sequencing in a study of identical twins. Findings and limits, study-wide: Memory repertoires showed no such pattern, whereas abundant cord blood beta clonotypes carried fewer insertions.

Each CDR3 protein is one row after TCRdb ran MiXCR on the 5' RACE reads. The sample contains around 1.7 million distinct CDR3 sequences, about 31% of which appear only once. The ends were cut back, 0 bases at V and 8 bases at J, with 16 bases in the middle. The CDR3 consists of 15 residues. Germline V gene lookup returns CDR1 ENHRY and CDR2 SYGVKD. In regard to this clonotype: Its target is not known.

The chain links TRBV10-3 to TRBJ2-5; possible D gene TRBD2, 5 bases. The receptor was derived from a newborn girl in good health. Sequencing was carried out using cord blood. The CDR3 spells CAISESAERRDTQYF. The CDR3 DNA reads TGTGCCATCAGTGAGTCGGCGGAGCGGAGAGACACCCAGTACTTC.